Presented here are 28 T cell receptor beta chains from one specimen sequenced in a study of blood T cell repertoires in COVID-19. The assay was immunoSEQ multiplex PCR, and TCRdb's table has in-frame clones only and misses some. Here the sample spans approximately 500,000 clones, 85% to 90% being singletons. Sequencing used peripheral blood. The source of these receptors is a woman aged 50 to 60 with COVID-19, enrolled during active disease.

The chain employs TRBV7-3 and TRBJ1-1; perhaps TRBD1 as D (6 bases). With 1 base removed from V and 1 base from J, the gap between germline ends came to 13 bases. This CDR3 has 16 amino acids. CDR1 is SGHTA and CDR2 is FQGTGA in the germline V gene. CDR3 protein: CASSLSNPGQNTEAFF. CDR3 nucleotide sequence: TGTGCCAGCAGCTTAAGCAACCCGGGACAGAACACTGAAGCTTTCTTT.

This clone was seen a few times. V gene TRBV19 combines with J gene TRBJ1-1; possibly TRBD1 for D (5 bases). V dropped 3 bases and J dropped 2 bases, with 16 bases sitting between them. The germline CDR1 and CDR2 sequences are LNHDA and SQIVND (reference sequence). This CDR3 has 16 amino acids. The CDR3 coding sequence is TGTGCCAGTAGTATGCTGCAGGGAAGGGGTAACACTGAAGCTTTCTTT. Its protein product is CASSMLQGRGNTEAFF.

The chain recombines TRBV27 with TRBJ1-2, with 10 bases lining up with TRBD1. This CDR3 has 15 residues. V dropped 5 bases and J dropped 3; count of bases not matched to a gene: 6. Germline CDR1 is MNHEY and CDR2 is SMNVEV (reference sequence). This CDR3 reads CASSPDRGRYYGYTF. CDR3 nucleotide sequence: TGTGCCAGCAGTCCAGACAGGGGGCGTTACTATGGCTACACCTTC.

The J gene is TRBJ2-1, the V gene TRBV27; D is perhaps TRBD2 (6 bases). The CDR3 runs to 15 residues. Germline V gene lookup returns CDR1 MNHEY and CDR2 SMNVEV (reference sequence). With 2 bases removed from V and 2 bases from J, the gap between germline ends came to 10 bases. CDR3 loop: CASSLAGTPYNEQFF. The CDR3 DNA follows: TGTGCCAGCAGTTTAGCGGGGACCCCCTACAATGAGCAGTTCTTC.

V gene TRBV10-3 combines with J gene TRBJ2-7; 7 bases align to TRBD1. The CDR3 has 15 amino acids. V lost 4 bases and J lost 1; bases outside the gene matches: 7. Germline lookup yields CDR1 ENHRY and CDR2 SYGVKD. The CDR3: CAISGKGAGSYEQYF. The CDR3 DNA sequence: TGTGCCATCAGTGGGAAGGGGGCGGGTTCCTACGAGCAGTACTTC.

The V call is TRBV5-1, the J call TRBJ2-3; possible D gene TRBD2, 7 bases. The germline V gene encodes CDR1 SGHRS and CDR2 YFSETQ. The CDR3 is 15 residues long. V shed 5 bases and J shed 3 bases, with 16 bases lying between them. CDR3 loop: CASSMGGQLTDTQYF. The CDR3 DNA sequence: TGCGCCAGCAGTATGGGGGGGCAATTAACAGATACGCAGTATTTT. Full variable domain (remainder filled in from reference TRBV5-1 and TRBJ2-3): KAGVTQTPRYLIKTRGQQVTLSCSPISGHRSVSWYQQTPGQGLQFLFEYFSETQRNKGNFPGRFSGRQFSNSRSEMNVSTLELGDSALYLCASSMGGQLTDTQYFGPGTRLTVL.

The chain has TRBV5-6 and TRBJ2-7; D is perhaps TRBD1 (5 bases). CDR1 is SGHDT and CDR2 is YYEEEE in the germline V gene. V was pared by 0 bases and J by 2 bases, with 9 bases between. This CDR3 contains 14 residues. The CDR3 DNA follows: TGTGCCAGCAGCTTGGGTCAGGGTCCCTACGAGCAGTACTTC. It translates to CASSLGQGPYEQYF.

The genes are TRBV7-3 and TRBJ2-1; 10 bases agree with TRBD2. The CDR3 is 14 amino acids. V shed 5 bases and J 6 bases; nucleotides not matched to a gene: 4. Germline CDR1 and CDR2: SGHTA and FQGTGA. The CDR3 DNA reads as TGTGCCAGCAGCGCACTAGCGGGGCCCAATGAGCAGTTCTTC. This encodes CASSALAGPNEQFF.

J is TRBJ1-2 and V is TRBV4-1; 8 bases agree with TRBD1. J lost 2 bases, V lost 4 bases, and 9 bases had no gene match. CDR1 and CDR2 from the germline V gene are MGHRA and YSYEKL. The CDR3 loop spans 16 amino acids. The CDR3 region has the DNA TGCGCCAGCAGCCCCACGGACAGGGCTGTGAACTATGGCTACACCTTC. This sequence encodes CASSPTDRAVNYGYTF.

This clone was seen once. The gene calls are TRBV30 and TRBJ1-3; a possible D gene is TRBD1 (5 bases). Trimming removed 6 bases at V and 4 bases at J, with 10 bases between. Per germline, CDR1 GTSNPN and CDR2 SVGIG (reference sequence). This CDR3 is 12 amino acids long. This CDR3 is CACQGAGNTIYF. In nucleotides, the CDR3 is TGTGCCTGTCAGGGTGCCGGAAACACCATATATTTT.

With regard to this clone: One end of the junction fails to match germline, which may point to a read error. CDR3 coding DNA: TGTGCCAGCAGTAACTCGGCTGTGACTGAAGCTTTCTTT. The encoded protein is CASSNSAVTEAFF. V is TRBV6-5 and J is TRBJ1-1, with D unresolved. The CDR3 has 13 residues. The germline V gene encodes CDR1 MNHEY and CDR2 SVGAGI.

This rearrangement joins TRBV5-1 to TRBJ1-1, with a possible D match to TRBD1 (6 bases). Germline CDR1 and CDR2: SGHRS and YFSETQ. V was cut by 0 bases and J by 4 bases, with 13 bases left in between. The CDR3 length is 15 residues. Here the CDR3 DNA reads TGCGCCAGCAGCTTGGACGGACAGCCTTTCACTGAAGCTTTCTTT. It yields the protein CASSLDGQPFTEAFF.

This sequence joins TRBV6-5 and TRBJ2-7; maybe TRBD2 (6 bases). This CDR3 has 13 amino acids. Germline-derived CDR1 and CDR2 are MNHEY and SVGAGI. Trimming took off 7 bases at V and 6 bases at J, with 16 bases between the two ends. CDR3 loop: CASTTRGIGEQYF. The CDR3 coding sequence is TGTGCCAGCACCACTCGGGGGATTGGCGAGCAGTACTTC.

CDR3 bases: TGTGCCAGCAGTTACCCGGGACAGAATAGCAATCAGCCCCAGCATTTT. Encoded protein: CASSYPGQNSNQPQHF. The J gene is TRBJ1-5, the V gene TRBV6-5; 7 bases align to TRBD1. This CDR3 is 16 amino acids long. V lost 2 bases to trimming and J lost 0 bases; unmatched junction nucleotides: 4. Germline CDR1 and CDR2: MNHEY and SVGAGI.

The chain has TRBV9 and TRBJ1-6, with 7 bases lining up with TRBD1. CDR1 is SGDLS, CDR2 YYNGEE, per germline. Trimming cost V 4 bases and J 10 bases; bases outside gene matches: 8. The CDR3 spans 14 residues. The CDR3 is CASSRTTGRSPLHF. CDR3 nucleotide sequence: TGTGCCAGCAGCCGAACGACAGGGAGGTCACCCCTCCACTTT. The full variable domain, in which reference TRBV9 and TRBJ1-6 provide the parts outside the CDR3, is DSGVTQTPKHLITATGQRVTLRCSPRSGDLSVYWYQQSLDQGLQFLIQYYNGEERAKGNILERFSAQQFPDLHSELNLSSLELGDSALYFCASSRTTGRSPLHFGNGTRLTVT.

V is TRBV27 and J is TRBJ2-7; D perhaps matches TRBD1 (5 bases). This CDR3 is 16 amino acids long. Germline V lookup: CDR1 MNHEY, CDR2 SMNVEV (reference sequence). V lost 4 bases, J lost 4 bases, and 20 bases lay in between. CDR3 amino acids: CASSSDNYLGEYEQYF. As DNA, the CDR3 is TGTGCCAGCAGTTCCGATAACTATTTAGGGGAATACGAGCAGTACTTC.

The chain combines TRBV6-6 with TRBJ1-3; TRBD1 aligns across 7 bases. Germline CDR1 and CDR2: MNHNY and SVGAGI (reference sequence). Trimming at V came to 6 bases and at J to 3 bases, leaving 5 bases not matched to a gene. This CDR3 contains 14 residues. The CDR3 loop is CASRGDSGGNTIYF. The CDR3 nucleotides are TGTGCCAGCAGAGGGGACAGCGGTGGAAACACCATATATTTT.

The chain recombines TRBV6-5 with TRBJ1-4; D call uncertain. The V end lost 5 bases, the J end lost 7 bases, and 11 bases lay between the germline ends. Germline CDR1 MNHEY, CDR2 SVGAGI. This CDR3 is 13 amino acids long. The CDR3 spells CASSISQSEKLFF. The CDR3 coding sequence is TGTGCCAGCAGTATTTCGCAGTCTGAAAAACTGTTTTTT.

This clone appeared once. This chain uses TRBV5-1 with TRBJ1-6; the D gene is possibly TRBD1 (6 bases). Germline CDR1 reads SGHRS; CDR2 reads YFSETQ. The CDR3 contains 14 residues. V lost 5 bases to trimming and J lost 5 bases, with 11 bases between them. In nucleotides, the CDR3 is TGCGCCAGCAGTATCAGGACAGATAATTCACCCCTCCACTTT. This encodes CASSIRTDNSPLHF.

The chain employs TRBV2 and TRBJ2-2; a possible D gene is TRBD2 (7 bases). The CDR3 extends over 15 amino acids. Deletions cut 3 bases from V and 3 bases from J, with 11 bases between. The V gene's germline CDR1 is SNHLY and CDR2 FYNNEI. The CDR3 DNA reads TGTGCCAGCAGTGACGAGGGGGGGCACACCGGGGAGCTGTTTTTT. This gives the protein CASSDEGGHTGELFF.

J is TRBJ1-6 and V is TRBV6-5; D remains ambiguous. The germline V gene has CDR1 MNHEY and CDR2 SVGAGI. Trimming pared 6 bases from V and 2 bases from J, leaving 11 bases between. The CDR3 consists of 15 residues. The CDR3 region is CASRPPGPYNSPLHF. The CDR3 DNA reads TGTGCCAGCAGGCCTCCTGGCCCCTATAATTCACCCCTCCACTTT.

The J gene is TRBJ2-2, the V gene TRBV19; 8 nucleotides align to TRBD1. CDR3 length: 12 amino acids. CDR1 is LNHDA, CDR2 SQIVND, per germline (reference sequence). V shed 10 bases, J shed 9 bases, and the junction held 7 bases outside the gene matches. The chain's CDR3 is CATQGAPRELFF. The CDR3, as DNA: TGTGCCACCCAGGGGGCGCCCAGGGAGCTGTTTTTT.

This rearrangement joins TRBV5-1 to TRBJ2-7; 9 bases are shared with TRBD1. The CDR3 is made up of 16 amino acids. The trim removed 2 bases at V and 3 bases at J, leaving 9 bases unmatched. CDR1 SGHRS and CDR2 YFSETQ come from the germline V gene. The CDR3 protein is CASSLGGQGRGYEQYF. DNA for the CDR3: TGCGCCAGCAGCTTAGGGGGACAGGGTAGAGGCTACGAGCAGTACTTC.

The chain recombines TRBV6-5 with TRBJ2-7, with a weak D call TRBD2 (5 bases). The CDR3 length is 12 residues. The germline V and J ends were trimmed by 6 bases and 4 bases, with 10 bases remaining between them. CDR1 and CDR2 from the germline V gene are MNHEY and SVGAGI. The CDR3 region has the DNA TGTGCCAGCAGGCAACGGGATTACGAGCAGTACTTC. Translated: CASRQRDYEQYF.

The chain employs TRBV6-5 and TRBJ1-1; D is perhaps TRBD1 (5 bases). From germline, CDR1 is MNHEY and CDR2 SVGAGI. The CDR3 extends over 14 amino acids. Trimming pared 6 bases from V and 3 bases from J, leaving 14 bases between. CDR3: CASSYTGLHTEAFF. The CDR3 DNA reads TGTGCCAGCAGCTATACGGGACTCCACACTGAAGCTTTCTTT.

CDR3 DNA sequence: TGTGCCAGCAGCCAGGGAGGGGCTTTTCAGCCCCAGCATTTT. Amino acids: CASSQGGAFQPQHF. The rearrangement joins TRBV5-4 to TRBJ1-5, with TRBD1 as a possible D gene (5 bases). The germline V gene encodes CDR1 SGHNT and CDR2 YYREEE (reference sequence). This CDR3 is 14 amino acids long. Trimming pared 4 bases from V and 6 bases from J, leaving 14 bases between.

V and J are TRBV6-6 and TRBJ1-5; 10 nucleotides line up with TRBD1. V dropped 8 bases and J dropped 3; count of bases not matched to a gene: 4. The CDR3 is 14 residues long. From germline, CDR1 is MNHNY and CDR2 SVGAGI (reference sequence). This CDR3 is CASVGQGDNQPQHF. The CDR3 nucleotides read TGTGCCAGCGTCGGACAGGGGGACAATCAGCCCCAGCATTTT.

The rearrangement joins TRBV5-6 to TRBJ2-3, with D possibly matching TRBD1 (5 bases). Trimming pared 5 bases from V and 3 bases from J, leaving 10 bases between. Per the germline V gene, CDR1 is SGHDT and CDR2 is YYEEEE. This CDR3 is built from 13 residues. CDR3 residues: CASSQTETDTQYF. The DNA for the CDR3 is TGTGCCAGCAGTCAGACAGAAACAGATACGCAGTATTTT.